This T cell receptor (beta chain) was identified during a study of blood T cells in healthy people across ages. Study-wide results and limits: Per-million-T-cell TCR beta diversity fell roughly linearly with age. A greater number of naive CD4+ cells and higher diversity distinguished long-lived donors from aged donors.

A sample-barcoded 5' primer and a J-beta primer mix were used in a second PCR of about 7 to 12 cycles. Carrying 12 random nucleotides, a template-switch adaptor labeled each individual cDNA molecule. TCRdb recomputed calls from the 5' RACE reads with MiXCR, one row per CDR3 protein. The sample includes approximately 800,000 distinct CDR3 sequences, over 45% of them seen just once. A note on this clonotype: Its antigen is still unknown.

The clonotype was recovered from a man younger than 45 in good health. The sequenced sample was blood.

The chain's CDR3 is CAISPLVGASTDTQYF. CDR3 sequence (DNA): TGTGCCATCAGTCCCCTGGTCGGGGCGAGCACAGATACGCAGTATTTT. The gene calls are TRBV10-3 and TRBJ2-3, with D possibly called TRBD1 or TRBD2 (5 bases each). This CDR3 is 16 amino acids long. Germline values: CDR1 ENHRY, CDR2 SYGVKD. The V and J ends lost 5 bases and 0 bases respectively, with 15 bases between them.